Below, 27 T cell receptor beta chains from the same sample are listed, as sequenced in a study of post-analysis software for immune sequencing data. These receptors' antigens are unknown. Unique molecular identifiers tagged the TCR beta cDNA libraries. Via MiXCR, TCRdb re-called the PCR reads, giving one row per CDR3 protein. The sample holds hundreds of thousands of distinct CDR3 sequences; approximately 59% are singletons and the top ten take about 10%. The study's findings and limits: TRBV5-6, TRBV5-1 and TRBV20-1 were among 4 or 5 TRBV segments more frequent in patients than controls.

The source material was blood. These receptors were taken from a girl aged 2-10 years with multiple sclerosis.

The V call is TRBV4-1, the J call TRBJ2-7, with D hard to call. The V end lost 4 bases, the J end lost 0 bases, and 19 bases lay between the germline ends. The CDR3 covers 17 residues. The germline gives CDR1 MGHRA, CDR2 YSYEKL. DNA for the CDR3: TGCGCCAGCAGCCCGAGCGAGGTCGAGGCGAGCTCCTACGAGCAGTACTTC. The encoded protein is CASSPSEVEASSYEQYF.

This clonotype was detected only once. The chain has TRBV6-5 and TRBJ2-3, with D maybe TRBD2 (6 bases). Germline V CDR1 and CDR2: MNHEY, SVGAGI. The germline V and J ends were trimmed by 5 bases and 7 bases, with 19 bases remaining between them. The CDR3 covers 15 residues. The CDR3 region has the DNA TGTGCCAGCAGTCGCGAACACGCAGGAGGGAATACGCAGTATTTT. Encoded protein: CASSREHAGGNTQYF.

The chain links TRBV29-1 to TRBJ2-7, with 11 bases identical to TRBD2. The CDR3 consists of 14 residues. The J segment lost 5 bases and the V segment lost 7 bases, leaving 10 bases of the junction unmatched. Per germline, CDR1 SQVTM and CDR2 ANQGSEA. CDR3 nucleotide sequence: TGCAGCGCGCTGACTAGCGGGAAGATAAACGAGCAGTACTTC. Translated, it gives CSALTSGKINEQYF.

With respect to this clonotype: The junction differs from germline at one of its ends, possibly a read error. This rearrangement joins TRBV5-5 to TRBJ2-6, with D perhaps matching TRBD1 or TRBD2 (5 bases each). This CDR3 is built from 14 residues. CDR1 and CDR2 (germline): SGHKS, YYEKEE (reference sequence). The CDR3 region has the DNA TGTGCCAGCAGCTCACTGTCCGGGGCCGACGTCCTGACTTTC. It specifies CASSSLSGADVLTF.

This clonotype has more than one count but fewer than ten. The CDR3 DNA is TGTGCCAGCAGGTCATACGAGCAGTACTTC. Protein sequence: CASRSYEQYF. The V gene is TRBV27, the J gene TRBJ2-4, with D hard to call. The J call may be wrong; the DNA end is better matched by TRBJ2-7. This CDR3 is built from 10 residues. The germline gives CDR1 MNHEY, CDR2 SMNVEV (reference sequence).

The rearrangement links TRBV7-2 to TRBJ2-5, with D tentatively TRBD2 (5 bases). This CDR3 has 16 amino acids. Germline V lookup: CDR1 SGHTA, CDR2 FQGNSA. Trimming pared 1 base from V and 5 bases from J, leaving 17 bases between. The CDR3 reads CASSLVLVGPGETQYF. CDR3 DNA sequence: TGTGCCAGCAGCTTAGTACTAGTGGGCCCGGGTGAGACCCAGTACTTC.

The chain combines TRBV4-1 with TRBJ2-5; D gene unclear. V was clipped by 0 bases and J by 4 bases, with 12 bases between them. CDR1 and CDR2 from the germline V gene are MGHRA and YSYEKL. The CDR3 covers 15 residues. CDR3 region: CASSQERPPGETQYF. The CDR3 coding sequence is TGCGCCAGCAGCCAAGAACGGCCACCGGGAGAGACCCAGTACTTC.

This clonotype turned up a few times. V gene TRBV6-6 combines with J gene TRBJ2-7, with D perhaps matching TRBD1 or TRBD2 (5 bases each). This CDR3 is 15 amino acids long. V lost 5 bases, J lost 1 base, and 15 bases lay in between. Germline V CDR1 and CDR2: MNHNY, SVGAGI (reference sequence). The CDR3 loop is CASSALRDGSYEQYF. The CDR3, as DNA: TGTGCCAGCAGTGCCCTCCGGGACGGATCCTACGAGCAGTACTTC.

The J gene is TRBJ2-5, the V gene TRBV7-9; a weak D match, TRBD2 (6 bases). Per germline, CDR1 SEHNR and CDR2 FQNEAQ (reference sequence). CDR3 length: 13 amino acids. V lost 6 bases to trimming and J lost 4 bases, with 12 bases between them. The CDR3 region is CASSPKGGETQYF. The CDR3 nucleotides read TGTGCCAGCAGTCCCAAGGGAGGAGAGACCCAGTACTTC.

The genes are TRBV6-6 and TRBJ2-5, with D perhaps given as TRBD1 or TRBD2 (5 bases each). This CDR3 contains 14 residues. Germline V gene lookup returns CDR1 MNHNY and CDR2 SVGAGI (reference sequence). With 0 bases removed from V and 5 bases from J, the gap between germline ends came to 10 bases. The chain's CDR3 is CASSYSGWGETQYF. CDR3 DNA: TGTGCCAGCAGTTACTCGGGGTGGGGGGAGACCCAGTACTTC.

The chain combines TRBV20-1 with TRBJ2-1; 10 nucleotides align to TRBD2. In germline, CDR1 is DFQATT, CDR2 SNEGSKA (reference sequence). V lost 1 base, J lost 7 bases, and 7 bases stayed unmatched. The CDR3 has 15 residues. The CDR3 spells CSARASSGSTNEQFF. CDR3 sequence (DNA): TGCAGTGCTAGAGCCTCTAGCGGGAGCACTAATGAGCAGTTCTTC.

This clonotype was detected only a few times. The gene calls are TRBV7-9 and TRBJ2-1; D call uncertain. Germline loops: CDR1 SEHNR, CDR2 FQNEAQ (reference sequence). Trimming stripped 3 bases from V and 12 bases from J, with 12 bases between. CDR3 length: 12 residues. The CDR3 DNA sequence: TGTGCCAGCAGCTTCGACCTCCGGAGGCAGTTCTTC. As protein: CASSFDLRRQFF.

The V and J genes are TRBV7-9 and TRBJ1-4; possible D gene TRBD1, 5 bases. The germline V gene encodes CDR1 SEHNR and CDR2 FQNEAQ (reference sequence). This CDR3 is built from 15 residues. V was trimmed by 3 bases and J by 4 bases, leaving 12 bases between them. CDR3 sequence reads: CASSFGDENNEKLFF. The CDR3 DNA reads as TGTGCCAGCAGCTTCGGGGACGAAAATAATGAAAAACTGTTTTTT.

This clonotype turned up a few times. CDR3 residues: CASSLGDSPYEQYF. In nucleotides, the CDR3 is TGTGCCAGCAGCTTAGGGGACAGTCCGTACGAGCAGTACTTC. This chain connects TRBV11-2 to TRBJ2-7; 7 nucleotides agree with TRBD1. The length of the CDR3 is 14 residues. The germline CDR1 and CDR2 sequences are SGHAT and FQNNGV. Trimming cost V 1 base and J 4 bases; bases outside gene matches: 4.

This chain connects TRBV11-3 to TRBJ2-1; 11 nucleotides line up with TRBD2. CDR3 length: 19 residues. V dropped 0 bases and J dropped 0; count of bases not matched to a gene: 7. CDR1 and CDR2 (germline): SGHNT, YENEEA. The CDR3 DNA reads TGTGCCAGCAGCTTAGATCTTACTAGCGGGGGATCCTCCTACAATGAGCAGTTCTTC. As protein: CASSLDLTSGGSSYNEQFF.

The chain links TRBV28 to TRBJ2-7; D gene uncertain. In germline, CDR1 is MDHEN, CDR2 SYDVKM. Trimming pared 2 bases from V and 6 bases from J, leaving 8 bases between. The CDR3 is 12 residues long. The CDR3 coding sequence is TGTGCCAGCAGTTTAGTAGGTCGCGAGCAGTACTTC. Protein sequence: CASSLVGREQYF.

This clonotype occurred a few times. The rearrangement uses TRBV29-1 and TRBJ2-7; the match to TRBD2 covers 11 bases. V trimming: 5 bases; J trimming: 3 bases; junction bases outside the gene matches: 9. Germline CDR1 reads SQVTM; CDR2 reads ANQGSEA. CDR3 length equals 15 residues. In DNA, the CDR3 is TGCAGCGTTTTAAGTTCGACTAGCGGGAACTACGAGCAGTACTTC. It is translated as CSVLSSTSGNYEQYF.

This clonotype came up once. CDR3 loop: CSARADASSYNEQYF. CDR3 DNA: TGCAGTGCTAGGGCCGACGCGAGCTCCTACAATGAGCAGTACTTC. The chain employs TRBV20-1 and TRBJ2-7; D is undetermined. Germline loops: CDR1 DFQATT, CDR2 SNEGSKA (reference sequence). The CDR3 extends over 15 amino acids. Between the trimmed V and J ends, which lost 3 bases and 7 bases, there was a span of 22 bases.

The chain carries TRBV3-1 and TRBJ1-2; tentatively, D is TRBD1 (6 bases). The CDR3 has 13 amino acids. The germline V gene has CDR1 LGHDT and CDR2 YNNKEL (reference sequence). The V gene lost 6 bases and the J gene lost 4 bases, with 12 bases spanning the gap. CDR3 coding DNA: TGTGCCAGCAGACAGGGCTACTCCTATGGCTACACCTTC. It codes for CASRQGYSYGYTF.

Only a few counts were recorded for this clonotype. The rearrangement joins TRBV25-1 to TRBJ1-1, with D possibly TRBD1 on 6 matching bases. The CDR3 consists of 13 residues. The ends were cut back, 4 bases at V and 5 bases at J, with 11 bases in the middle. Germline CDR1 and CDR2: MGHDK and SYGVNS. The CDR3 nucleotides read TGTGCCAGCAGTGGTCTGGGGGCGACTGAAGCTTTCTTT. This translates into CASSGLGATEAFF.

V usage is TRBV7-9 and J usage is TRBJ2-7, with D hard to call. The CDR3 has 13 amino acids. Germline V gives CDR1 SEHNR, CDR2 FQNEAQ (reference sequence). The V end lost 3 bases, the J end lost 2 bases, and 8 bases lay between the germline ends. The DNA for the CDR3 is TGTGCCAGCAGCTTTGGCAACACCTACGAGCAGTACTTC. Translated, it gives CASSFGNTYEQYF. Variable domain in full (rest from reference TRBV7-9 and TRBJ2-7): DTGVSQNPRHKITKRGQNVTFRCDPISEHNRLYWYRQTLGQGPEFLTYFQNEAQLEKSRLLSDRFSAERPKGSFSTLEIQRTEQGDSAMYLCASSFGNTYEQYFGPGTRLTVT.

The rearrangement links TRBV7-2 to TRBJ2-1; 7 positions agree with TRBD2. CDR3 length equals 16 residues. Losses at the gene ends were 7 bases for V and 1 base for J; bases not matched to a gene: 10. The germline CDR1 and CDR2 sequences are SGHTA and FQGNSA. CDR3 nucleotides: TGTGCCAGCACCATTAAATTCGGGGGGTCCTACAATGAGCAGTTCTTC. It encodes CASTIKFGGSYNEQFF. The full variable domain, completed using reference TRBV7-2 and TRBJ2-1, is GAGVSQSPSNKVTEKGKDVELRCDPISGHTALYWYRQSLGQGLEFLIYFQGNSAPDKSGLPSDRFSAERTGGSVSTLTIQRTQQEDSAVYLCASTIKFGGSYNEQFFGPGTRLTVL.

This clonotype was seen only a few times. The chain combines TRBV20-1 with TRBJ2-5, with a possible D match to TRBD2 (5 bases). The CDR3 contains 11 residues. Trimming took off 5 bases at V and 4 bases at J, with 8 bases between the two ends. Germline V gives CDR1 DFQATT, CDR2 SNEGSKA (reference sequence). CDR3 nucleotides: TGCAGTGCTTGGACTGGAGAGACCCAGTACTTC. It specifies CSAWTGETQYF.

A few counts support this clonotype. The chain uses TRBV7-8 and TRBJ2-7, with TRBD2 identical over 7 bases. Germline CDR1 and CDR2: SGHVS and FQNEAQ. The length of the CDR3 is 15 residues. V lost 3 bases to trimming and J lost 2 bases; unmatched junction nucleotides: 7. The CDR3 nucleotides read TGTGCCAGCAGCTTCGGCGGGAGCCAGCCCTACGAGCAGTACTTC. Translated: CASSFGGSQPYEQYF.

The chain combines TRBV9 with TRBJ1-2; D might be TRBD1 (6 bases). CDR3 length: 16 amino acids. Trimming left V 0 bases short and J 7 bases short, with 19 bases between. Germline V lookup: CDR1 SGDLS, CDR2 YYNGEE. CDR3 sequence reads: CASSVASLSTGFGYTF. Here the CDR3 DNA reads TGTGCCAGCAGCGTAGCATCCCTATCGACAGGTTTTGGCTACACCTTC.

The genes are TRBV7-2 and TRBJ1-4; a possible D gene is TRBD1 (6 bases). Trimming cost V 6 bases and J 7 bases, with 18 bases left between them. The CDR3 is 15 residues long. Germline values: CDR1 SGHTA, CDR2 FQGNSA. The CDR3 here is CASSPLGGWREKLFF. The CDR3 DNA sequence: TGTGCCAGCAGTCCCCTCGGGGGCTGGCGTGAAAAACTGTTTTTT.

This chain uses TRBV5-1 with TRBJ2-1; TRBD2 agrees at 7 bases. The CDR3 length is 14 residues. With 3 bases clipped from V and 6 bases from J, the junction kept 6 bases outside the gene matches. Germline CDR1 is SGHRS and CDR2 is YFSETQ. CDR3 region: CASSWGGESNEQFF. CDR3 nucleotides: TGCGCCAGCAGCTGGGGGGGGGAGAGCAATGAGCAGTTCTTC.